A selection of T cell receptor beta chains follows, all from one sample in a study of blood T cells in healthy people across ages. TCRdb reanalysed the 5' RACE reads using MiXCR and keeps one entry per CDR3 protein. The table lists around 1,000,000 distinct CDR3 sequences, under 30% of them singletons. The same sample was also used in a study of T cells of mothers and their children.

The specimen sequenced was blood. These TCRs come from a girl aged 2 to 9 in good health. CDR3s include the opening cysteine and the closing phenylalanine or tryptophan. The D gene is left open where the match is weak. The size field is filled for only some rows; it gives once, few, many or a size class.

size: -
D: TRBD2
J: TRBJ2-4
V: TRBV25-1
CDR3: CASSGQREGENIQYF
DNA: TGTGCCAGCAGTGGCCAGCGGGAGGGGGAAAACATTCAGTACTTC

size: few
D: TRBD1
J: TRBJ1-1
V: TRBV12-3/TRBV12-4
CDR3: CASSPPGGAFF
DNA: TGTGCCAGCAGCCCCCCAGGGGGAGCTTTCTTT

size: few
D: TRBD2
J: TRBJ2-7
V: TRBV6-5
CDR3: CASTMGGDSYEQYF
DNA: TGTGCCAGCACCATGGGGGGGGATTCGTACGAGCAGTACTTC

size: few
D: -
J: TRBJ2-5
V: TRBV6-2/TRBV6-3
CDR3: CASRRTTAETQYF
DNA: TGTGCCAGCAGACGGACTACCGCGGAGACCCAGTACTTC

size: -
D: -
J: TRBJ2-5
V: TRBV10-3
CDR3: CAISESRAGPQETQYF
DNA: TGTGCCATCAGTGAGTCTCGGGCAGGTCCTCAAGAGACCCAGTACTTC

size: -
D: -
J: TRBJ1-4
V: TRBV4-1
CDR3: CASSQDRADEKLFF
DNA: TGCGCCAGCAGCCAAGATCGGGCCGACGAAAAACTGTTTTTT

size: -
D: -
J: TRBJ2-5
V: TRBV10-3
CDR3: CAIRTGEGQETQYF
DNA: TGTGCCATCAGGACGGGAGAGGGCCAAGAGACCCAGTACTTC

size: -
D: -
J: TRBJ2-1
V: TRBV6-2/TRBV6-3
CDR3: CASCSEQFF
DNA: TGTGCCAGCTGCAGTGAGCAGTTCTTC

size: few
D: -
J: TRBJ2-5
V: TRBV5-6
CDR3: CASSLGHQAETQYF
DNA: TGTGCCAGCAGCTTAGGACATCAAGCTGAGACCCAGTACTTC

size: few
D: TRBD1
J: TRBJ1-5
V: TRBV28
CDR3: CASSAGQTLTNSNQPQHF
DNA: TGTGCCAGCAGTGCGGGACAGACCTTAACTAATAGCAATCAGCCCCAGCATTTT

size: -
D: -
J: TRBJ1-4
V: TRBV7-9
CDR3: CASSLAPAGEKLFF
DNA: TGTGCCAGCAGCTTAGCGCCAGCGGGTGAAAAACTGTTTTTT

size: few
D: -
J: TRBJ2-3
V: TRBV15
CDR3: CATSSTLTRITDTQYF
DNA: TGTGCCACCAGCTCCACTCTGACGCGAATCACAGATACGCAGTACTTT

size: few
D: -
J: TRBJ2-6
V: TRBV5-1
CDR3: CASSLGRSSGANVLTF
DNA: TGCGCCAGCAGCTTGGGGAGGAGCTCTGGGGCCAACGTCCTGACTTTC

size: -
D: -
J: TRBJ2-5
V: TRBV18
CDR3: CASSKGHQETQYF
DNA: TGTGCCAGCTCAAAGGGACACCAAGAGACCCAGTACTTC

size: -
D: TRBD1
J: TRBJ2-3
V: TRBV4-2
CDR3: CASSQDRGQGSTDTQYF
DNA: TGTGCCAGCAGCCAAGATAGAGGACAGGGAAGCACAGATACGCAGTATTTT

size: -
D: TRBD1
J: TRBJ2-6
V: TRBV5-6
CDR3: CASSLHRGASGANVLTF
DNA: TGTGCCAGCAGCCTCCACAGGGGTGCGTCTGGGGCCAACGTCCTGACTTTC

size: few
D: TRBD2
J: TRBJ2-1
V: TRBV6-2/TRBV6-3
CDR3: CASSYSHELAGNNEQFF
DNA: TGTGCCAGCAGTTACTCCCATGAGCTAGCGGGAAACAATGAGCAGTTCTTC

size: few
D: -
J: TRBJ1-4
V: TRBV21-1
CDR3: CASSPIEKLFF
DNA: TGTGCCAGCAGCCCAATAGAAAAACTGTTTTTT

size: few
D: TRBD2
J: TRBJ2-5
V: TRBV12-3/TRBV12-4
CDR3: CASSTGLDRETQYF
DNA: TGTGCCAGCAGTACCGGACTAGATAGAGAGACCCAGTACTTC

size: -
D: -
J: TRBJ2-7
V: TRBV19
CDR3: CASSIFGGGNEQYF
DNA: TGTGCCAGTAGTATTTTCGGGGGCGGGAACGAGCAGTACTTC

size: -
D: -
J: TRBJ1-5
V: TRBV6-6
CDR3: CASRATAGGNQPQHF
DNA: TGTGCCAGCAGGGCGACAGCCGGAGGGAATCAGCCCCAGCATTTT

size: -
D: TRBD2
J: TRBJ2-7
V: TRBV7-9
CDR3: CASGTSFAYEQYF
DNA: TGTGCCAGCGGGACTAGCTTTGCCTACGAGCAGTACTTC

size: -
D: TRBD1
J: TRBJ2-7
V: TRBV28
CDR3: CASRGQTYEQYF
DNA: TGTGCCAGCAGGGGACAGACCTACGAGCAGTACTTC

size: few
D: -
J: TRBJ2-4
V: TRBV2
CDR3: CASSESGVENIQYF
DNA: TGTGCCAGCAGTGAGTCGGGAGTGGAAAACATTCAGTACTTC

size: -
D: -
J: TRBJ2-2
V: TRBV6-1
CDR3: CASSEFRMGGGELFF
DNA: TGTGCCAGCAGTGAATTTCGAATGGGAGGCGGGGAGCTGTTTTTT